This is a list of T cell receptor beta chains from one sample in a study of post-analysis software for immune sequencing data. TCRdb processed the PCR reads anew with MiXCR; each CDR3 protein has one entry. The data hold under 900,000 distinct CDR3 sequences, with about 50% observed a single time. The sample taken for sequencing was blood. These receptors were obtained from a girl between 10 and 17 years old with multiple sclerosis. The CDR3 runs from the conserved cysteine through the conserved F or W. The D gene is left open where the match is weak. Only some rows state a clone size, as once, few, many or a class for expanded clones.

D: TRBD2
V: TRBV13
J: TRBJ2-5
size: few
DNA: TGTGCCAGCAGCTACGAGGGAGGGGAGACCCAGTACTTC
CDR3: CASSYEGGETQYF

D: -
V: TRBV5-1
J: TRBJ2-4
size: -
DNA: TGCGCCAGCAGCACTGGAGGAACAGCCAAAAACATTCAGTACTTC
CDR3: CASSTGGTAKNIQYF

D: TRBD2
V: TRBV7-3
J: TRBJ2-3
size: few
DNA: TGTGCCAGCAGCCCAGCGGGGGGTCGCACAGATACGCAGTATTTT
CDR3: CASSPAGGRTDTQYF

D: -
V: TRBV20-1
J: TRBJ2-7
size: -
DNA: TGCAGTGCTAGAGCTGCCGGGACCGGGGGCTACGAGCAGTACTTC
CDR3: CSARAAGTGGYEQYF

D: -
V: TRBV6-6
J: TRBJ1-6
size: -
DNA: TGTGCCAGCAGTTACGACGGGACTTCTCTCTATAATTCACCCCTCCACTTT
CDR3: CASSYDGTSLYNSPLHF

D: -
V: TRBV6-4
J: TRBJ2-3
size: -
DNA: TGTGCCAGCAGCGACCAATATACGCAGTATTTT
CDR3: CASSDQYTQYF

D: -
V: TRBV6-1
J: TRBJ2-6
size: -
DNA: TGTGCCAGCAGGGCTTCGTCCGCTGGGGCCAACGTCCTGACTTTC
CDR3: CASRASSAGANVLTF

D: -
V: TRBV7-2
J: TRBJ2-1
size: -
DNA: TGTGCCAGCAGTCAAGTATTAGGGGGTTACTACAATGAGCAGTTCTTC
CDR3: CASSQVLGGYYNEQFF

D: -
V: TRBV5-8
J: TRBJ2-5
size: few
DNA: TGTGCCAGCAGACTGGACTACCTGGGGACCCAGTACTTC
CDR3: CASRLDYLGTQYF

D: TRBD1
V: TRBV27
J: TRBJ2-7
size: -
DNA: TGTGCCAGCAGTCCGACGGGACAGGGTGATTACGAGCAGTACTTC
CDR3: CASSPTGQGDYEQYF

D: TRBD1
V: TRBV2
J: TRBJ2-7
size: -
DNA: TGTGCCAGCAGTTATTCCCGGGACAGGGGGCCCGAGCAGTACTTC
CDR3: CASSYSRDRGPEQYF

D: TRBD1
V: TRBV2
J: TRBJ2-1
size: -
DNA: TGTGCCAGCGGGGGAGACAGGGGCGGGTACAATGAGCAGTTCTTC
CDR3: CASGGDRGGYNEQFF

D: -
V: TRBV12-3/TRBV12-4
J: TRBJ1-2
size: -
DNA: TGTGCCAGCAGTTTATTGGCGGCCGGGGGCTACACCTTC
CDR3: CASSLLAAGGYTF

D: TRBD2
V: TRBV7-9
J: TRBJ2-1
size: -
DNA: TGTGCCAGCAGCTTGGGACTAGCGGGGGTGAGTTCCTACAATGAGCAGTTCTTC
CDR3: CASSLGLAGVSSYNEQFF

D: -
V: TRBV12-3/TRBV12-4
J: TRBJ2-1
size: -
DNA: TGTGCCAGCAGTTTAGCCTATCGGGGTCTAGTGGGACACAGGGATGAGCAGTTCTTC
CDR3: CASSLAYRGLVGHRDEQFF

D: TRBD2
V: TRBV11-2
J: TRBJ2-1
size: -
DNA: TGTGCCAGCAGCCCGGCCCGACTAGCGGGAGGAGCTAATGAGCAGTTCTTC
CDR3: CASSPARLAGGANEQFF

D: TRBD1
V: TRBV27
J: TRBJ1-1
size: -
DNA: TGTGCCAGCAGTTTATCGGGGACAGCGAACACTGAAGCTTTCTTT
CDR3: CASSLSGTANTEAFF

D: TRBD1
V: TRBV12-3/TRBV12-4
J: TRBJ2-3
size: -
DNA: TGTGCCAGCAGTTTACGCGGGACAGGGCCCGCAGATACGCAGTATTTT
CDR3: CASSLRGTGPADTQYF

D: -
V: TRBV7-9
J: TRBJ1-2
size: -
DNA: TGTGCCAGCAACGTAGGACAGACTGGGAATGGCTACACCTTC
CDR3: CASNVGQTGNGYTF

D: -
V: TRBV4-1
J: TRBJ2-1
size: -
DNA: TGCGCCAGCAGCCAAGGTTTGGCAGACGCAGGCAATGAGCAGTTCTTC
CDR3: CASSQGLADAGNEQFF

D: TRBD1
V: TRBV10-1
J: TRBJ2-3
size: -
DNA: TGCGCCAGCAGCCCGGGACAGAGGAGAGCAGATACGCAGTATTTT
CDR3: CASSPGQRRADTQYF

D: -
V: TRBV29-1
J: TRBJ2-7
size: once
DNA: TGCAGCTTTTCCGGGAATTCCTACGAGCAGTACTTC
CDR3: CSFSGNSYEQYF

D: -
V: TRBV5-1
J: TRBJ1-1
size: -
DNA: TGCGCCAGCAGCTTGGACACCGTAGGAGCTTTCTTT
CDR3: CASSLDTVGAFF

D: -
V: TRBV7-9
J: TRBJ1-2
size: few
DNA: TGTGCCAGCAGCTTAGGGACGGAGTATGGCTACACCTTC
CDR3: CASSLGTEYGYTF

D: -
V: TRBV7-9
J: TRBJ1-1
size: -
DNA: TGTGCCAGCAGCTCAGTTGGTGCGTACACTGAAGCTTTCTTT
CDR3: CASSSVGAYTEAFF

D: -
V: TRBV7-9
J: TRBJ2-7
size: few
DNA: TGTGCCAGCAGCTTATCATATGGGTCTGGATACGAGCAGTACTTC
CDR3: CASSLSYGSGYEQYF

D: TRBD1
V: TRBV9
J: TRBJ1-1
size: -
DNA: TGTGCCAGCAGCGTAGCTATGGGACAGGAAGCTTTCTTT
CDR3: CASSVAMGQEAFF

D: -
V: TRBV15
J: TRBJ2-7
size: -
DNA: TGTGCCACCAGCAAGGGGCGGCACTCCTACGAGCAGTACTTC
CDR3: CATSKGRHSYEQYF